This passage covers 5 T cell receptor beta chains from one sample sequenced in a study of blood T cell repertoires in COVID-19 (dated by TCRdb to the early 2020s). Library preparation was by the immunoSEQ multiplex PCR assay. Imported from immuneACCESS, the table was reduced by TCRdb to in-frame sequences with V and J called. These copies leave out some clones; in studies compared against another copy, an unresolved V gene accounts for under half, and the cause of the remainder is not known. Present in this sample are under 95,000 clones, roughly 88% of which were seen just once. The top ten clonotypes cover under 35% of the sample. Source material: peripheral blood. The receptors shown here come from a woman older than 75 with active or convalescent COVID-19.

The gene calls are TRBV5-6 and TRBJ1-2; tentatively, D is TRBD1 (6 bases). CDR3 length: 15 residues. V lost 3 bases to trimming and J lost 6 bases, with 18 bases between them. CDR1 SGHDT and CDR2 YYEEEE come from the germline V gene. CDR3 loop: CASSYTANRDNGYTF. The CDR3 nucleotides are TGTGCCAGCAGCTACACTGCAAACAGGGATAATGGCTACACCTTC.

This clone was detected once. This rearrangement joins TRBV7-9 to TRBJ2-1; D perhaps matches TRBD2 (6 bases). Between the trimmed V and J ends, which lost 1 base and 6 bases, there was a span of 13 bases. The CDR3 totals 15 residues. CDR1 is SEHNR and CDR2 is FQNEAQ in the germline V gene (reference sequence). The CDR3 sequence is CASSLVYQGGNEQFF. The CDR3 DNA reads as TGTGCCAGCAGCTTAGTGTATCAGGGAGGCAATGAGCAGTTCTTC. Full variable domain (missing parts from reference TRBV7-9 and TRBJ2-1): DTGVSQNPRHKITKRGQNVTFRCDPISEHNRLYWYRQTLGQGPEFLTYFQNEAQLEKSRLLSDRFSAERPKGSFSTLEIQRTEQGDSAMYLCASSLVYQGGNEQFFGPGTRLTVL.

This chain connects TRBV7-2 to TRBJ2-3; D is perhaps TRBD1 (6 bases). The germline V and J ends were trimmed by 2 bases and 1 base, with 10 bases remaining between them. Germline V gene lookup returns CDR1 SGHTA and CDR2 FQGNSA. This CDR3 region has 15 residues. The CDR3 loop is CASSLQGRGTDTQYF. DNA of the CDR3: TGTGCCAGCAGCTTACAGGGGCGAGGCACAGATACGCAGTATTTT.

This clone was found a few times. V and J are TRBV7-9 and TRBJ2-3, with a tentative D call TRBD1 (5 bases). CDR3 length equals 14 residues. The germline V gene has CDR1 SEHNR and CDR2 FQNEAQ (reference sequence). Trimming took 8 bases from V and 1 from J, leaving 13 bases between them. CDR3 loop: CASALGLGTDTQYF. DNA for the CDR3: TGTGCCAGCGCGTTGGGGCTCGGCACAGATACGCAGTATTTT.

The chain combines TRBV13 with TRBJ1-1, with 7 bases aligning to TRBD1. V lost 4 bases to trimming and J lost 4 bases; unmatched junction nucleotides: 9. Germline V gene lookup returns CDR1 PRHDT and CDR2 FYEKMQ (reference sequence). This CDR3 is built from 15 residues. The CDR3 nucleotides read TGTGCCAGCAGCTATCGACAGGGACTTGGCACTGAAGCTTTCTTT. It translates to CASSYRQGLGTEAFF.